These 31 T cell receptor beta chains were sequenced from one sample in a study of control samples from healthy donors and cancer patients. TCRdb keeps only in-frame clones here, not all; method: immunoSEQ multiplex PCR. Counted here are around 110,000 clones, 93% occurring once; the ten biggest clones make up roughly 2.7%. The sequenced sample was blood. The receptors here all came from a man aged 25 to 40 in good health.

The chain joins TRBV4-1 to TRBJ1-4; no clear D gene. The CDR3 has 18 amino acids. Trimming left V 2 bases short and J 2 bases short, with 18 bases between. Germline-derived CDR1 and CDR2 are MGHRA and YSYEKL. The CDR3 here is CASSQTSGGLLTNEKLFF. In nucleotides, the CDR3 is TGCGCCAGCAGCCAAACATCAGGTGGACTGCTGACTAATGAAAAACTGTTTTTT.

The CDR3 is CASTPRGGQGDYGYTF. The CDR3 nucleotides read TGTGCCAGCACCCCAAGGGGGGGACAGGGGGACTATGGCTACACCTTC. The rearrangement links TRBV27 to TRBJ1-2; 11 bases align to TRBD1. Germline CDR1 and CDR2: MNHEY and SMNVEV (reference sequence). This CDR3 has 16 amino acids. V was pared by 7 bases and J by 3 bases, with 10 bases of the junction left unmatched.

V gene TRBV5-8 combines with J gene TRBJ1-4; unclear D gene. The CDR3 consists of 14 residues. V lost 6 bases and J 7 bases, leaving 16 bases between the germline ends. Germline V CDR1 and CDR2: SGHTS, YDEGEE. The CDR3: CASTSETFGEKLFF. The CDR3 DNA is TGTGCCAGCACCTCGGAGACTTTTGGTGAAAAACTGTTTTTT. The full variable domain, with the rest looked up from reference TRBV5-8 and TRBJ1-4, is EAGVTQSPTHLIKTRGQQATLRCSPISGHTSVYWYQQALGLGLQFLLWYDEGEERNRGNFPPRFSGRQFPNYSSELNVNALELEDSALYLCASTSETFGEKLFFGSGTQLSVL.

This chain links TRBV25-1 with TRBJ2-4, with D maybe TRBD1 (5 bases). The CDR3 has 14 residues. V was cut by 6 bases and J by 6 bases, with 15 bases left in between. Germline assignment: CDR1 MGHDK and CDR2 SYGVNS. This CDR3 is CASSRAGKGNIQYF. The CDR3, as DNA: TGTGCCAGCAGCCGAGCAGGGAAAGGAAACATTCAGTACTTC.

The gene calls are TRBV11-2 and TRBJ2-5, with TRBD1 matching over 8 bases. Germline values: CDR1 SGHAT, CDR2 FQNNGV. The CDR3 contains 16 residues. J was trimmed by 4 bases and V by 3 bases; bases with no gene match: 10. The CDR3 loop reads CASSFELDRGLETQYF. In nucleotides, the CDR3 is TGTGCCAGCAGCTTCGAGCTTGACAGGGGCCTAGAGACCCAGTACTTC. The whole variable domain, filled in from reference TRBV11-2 and TRBJ2-5, reads EAGVAQSPRYKIIEKRQSVAFWCNPISGHATLYWYQQILGQGPKLLIQFQNNGVVDDSQLPKDRFSAERLKGVDSTLKIQPAKLEDSAVYLCASSFELDRGLETQYFGPGTRLLVL.

The chain uses TRBV19 and TRBJ1-2; D perhaps matches TRBD1 (6 bases). Trimming cost V 3 bases and J 4 bases, with 15 bases left between them. The germline V gene encodes CDR1 LNHDA and CDR2 SQIVND (reference sequence). The CDR3 runs to 15 residues. The CDR3 sequence: CASSIEQGRRYGYTF. The CDR3 coding sequence is TGTGCCAGTAGTATTGAACAGGGTAGGCGCTATGGCTACACCTTC. The whole variable domain, remainder taken from reference TRBV19 and TRBJ1-2, is DGGITQSPKYLFRKEGQNVTLSCEQNLNHDAMYWYRQDPGQGLRLIYYSQIVNDFQKGDIAEGYSVSREKKESFPLTVTSAQKNPTAFYLCASSIEQGRRYGYTFGSGTRLTVV.

V usage is TRBV19 and J usage is TRBJ1-2, with D possibly being TRBD1 (5 bases). The V end lost 7 bases, the J end lost 7 bases, and 16 bases lay between the germline ends. This CDR3 comprises 13 residues. Germline assignment: CDR1 LNHDA and CDR2 SQIVND (reference sequence). The CDR3 nucleotides read TGTGCCAGTACCCCTGACGGGAGGGGTGGCTACACCTTC. Amino acid sequence: CASTPDGRGGYTF.

The rearrangement joins TRBV27 to TRBJ1-4; D gene unclear. CDR3 length: 14 residues. Trimming shortened V by 3 bases and J by 7 bases, and 12 bases separated the two germline ends. Germline V gene data show CDR1 as MNHEY and CDR2 as SMNVEV (reference sequence). For the CDR3, the DNA is TGTGCCAGCAGTTTGAAGCTCACTGGTGAAAAACTGTTTTTT. This encodes CASSLKLTGEKLFF. The full variable domain, in which reference TRBV27 and TRBJ1-4 provide the parts outside the CDR3, is EAQVTQNPRYLITVTGKKLTVTCSQNMNHEYMSWYRQDPGLGLRQIYYSMNVEVTDKGDVPEGYKVSRKEKRNFPLILESPSPNQTSLYFCASSLKLTGEKLFFGSGTQLSVL.

The J gene is TRBJ1-2, the V gene TRBV4-1; no firm D call. V was clipped by 5 bases and J by 2 bases, with 18 bases between them. Germline CDR1 is MGHRA and CDR2 is YSYEKL. This CDR3 spans 16 amino acids. The CDR3 spells CASSSSPGILNYGYTF. The CDR3 nucleotides read TGCGCCAGCAGCTCCAGTCCCGGTATACTCAACTATGGCTACACCTTC.

This rearrangement joins TRBV4-1 to TRBJ1-1; D gene ambiguous. The CDR3 contains 12 residues. Trimming stripped 1 base from V and 6 bases from J, with 6 bases between. CDR1 is MGHRA, CDR2 YSYEKL, per germline. The CDR3 spells CASSQVGAEAFF. CDR3 sequence (DNA): TGCGCCAGCAGCCAAGTCGGGGCTGAAGCTTTCTTT.

The chain uses TRBV3-1 (or the pseudogene TRBV3-2) and TRBJ1-5; D unresolved. Trimming pared 1 base from V and 5 bases from J, leaving 6 bases between. The germline CDR1 and CDR2 sequences are LGHDT and YNNKEL (reference sequence). The CDR3 sequence is 13 residues long. This CDR3 is CASSQARHQPQHF. For the CDR3, the DNA is TGTGCCAGCAGCCAAGCCAGACATCAGCCCCAGCATTTT.

This clone was observed once. The chain carries TRBV5-1 and TRBJ2-7; D unresolved. The CDR3 has 13 amino acids. Between the trimmed V and J ends, which lost 2 bases and 1 base, there was a span of 7 bases. The germline V gene has CDR1 SGHRS and CDR2 YFSETQ. The CDR3 DNA reads TGCGCCAGCAGCTTCGGCGCGTCCTACGAGCAGTACTTC. Translating gives CASSFGASYEQYF.

The chain couples TRBV28 to TRBJ2-7; the match to TRBD1 covers 7 bases. Unmatched junction bases numbered 8, after V lost 6 bases and J lost 0 bases. This CDR3 is 15 amino acids long. The germline V gene encodes CDR1 MDHEN and CDR2 SYDVKM. The CDR3, as DNA: TGTGCCAGCAGCATCCAGGGGGTGTCCTCCTACGAGCAGTACTTC. Its protein is CASSIQGVSSYEQYF. Variable domain in full (rest from reference TRBV28 and TRBJ2-7): DVKVTQSSRYLVKRTGEKVFLECVQDMDHENMFWYRQDPGLGLRLIYFSYDVKMKEKGDIPEGYSVSREKKERFSLILESASTNQTSMYLCASSIQGVSSYEQYFGPGTRLTVT.

J is TRBJ1-2 and V is TRBV11-2; 7 bases match TRBD1. V shed 8 bases and J 6 bases; nucleotides not matched to a gene: 3. This CDR3 contains 11 residues. Germline V gene data show CDR1 as SGHAT and CDR2 as FQNNGV. As DNA, the CDR3 is TGTGCCAGCGGGACAGCCCATGGCTACACCTTC. This gives the protein CASGTAHGYTF.

This rearrangement joins TRBV5-8 to TRBJ2-1; D might be TRBD1 (6 bases). From germline, CDR1 is SGHTS and CDR2 YDEGEE. There are 15 residues in the CDR3. Trimming removed 4 bases from V and 0 bases from J, with 11 bases in between. The CDR3 region is CASSPLGASYNEQFF. CDR3 sequence (DNA): TGTGCCAGCAGCCCCCTGGGGGCCTCCTACAATGAGCAGTTCTTC.

The chain has TRBV24-1 and TRBJ1-2; TRBD1 aligns across 7 bases. The CDR3 totals 13 residues. Germline CDR1 is KGHDR and CDR2 is SFDVKD. With 4 bases clipped from V and 8 bases from J, the junction kept 6 bases outside the gene matches. The CDR3 region has the DNA TGTGCCACCAGTGACCGGACAGGAAGCGGCTACACCTTC. Translation: CATSDRTGSGYTF.

The chain carries TRBV7-6 and TRBJ1-1, with TRBD1 as a possible D gene (5 bases). This CDR3 has 15 amino acids. Per germline, CDR1 SGHVS and CDR2 FNYEAQ. The V gene lost 0 bases and the J gene lost 5 bases, with 13 bases spanning the gap. The CDR3 DNA follows: TGTGCCAGCAGCTTAGCGAGGGGAGGAGGAACTGAAGCTTTCTTT. Amino acids: CASSLARGGGTEAFF.

The rearrangement joins TRBV7-2 to TRBJ2-3; perhaps D is TRBD1 or TRBD2 (6 bases each). The CDR3 contains 17 residues. Between the trimmed V and J ends, which lost 5 bases and 1 base, there was a span of 19 bases. Germline CDR1 and CDR2: SGHTA and FQGNSA. CDR3 amino acids: CASSRSGGRHRTDTQYF. In DNA, the CDR3 is TGTGCCAGCAGCCGGTCCGGGGGCCGGCATCGCACAGATACGCAGTATTTT.

The chain couples TRBV9 to TRBJ1-1; D remains unclear. V gave up 0 bases and J gave up 1 base, with 7 bases separating them. Germline V gene data show CDR1 as SGDLS and CDR2 as YYNGEE. CDR3 size: 14 residues. This chain's CDR3 is CASSVGAQNTEAFF. The CDR3 nucleotides read TGTGCCAGCAGCGTAGGCGCTCAGAACACTGAAGCTTTCTTT.

CDR3 protein: CASSEGAGGGINYGYTF. As DNA, the CDR3 is TGTGCCAGCAGTGAGGGGGCAGGGGGCGGAATCAACTATGGCTACACCTTC. The chain recombines TRBV2 with TRBJ1-2; 8 positions match TRBD1. The CDR3 totals 17 residues. V lost 3 bases to trimming and J lost 2 bases; unmatched junction nucleotides: 11. Germline V gene lookup returns CDR1 SNHLY and CDR2 FYNNEI.

The rearrangement links TRBV5-6 to TRBJ1-2; D possibly corresponds to TRBD1 (5 bases). Per the germline V gene, CDR1 is SGHDT and CDR2 is YYEEEE. V shed 0 bases and J shed 6 bases, with 15 bases lying between them. The CDR3 is made up of 15 amino acids. CDR3 region: CASSLVMAGLDGYTF. The CDR3 region has the DNA TGTGCCAGCAGCTTGGTTATGGCAGGGCTCGATGGCTACACCTTC.

The gene calls are TRBV18 and TRBJ1-1, with TRBD1 as a possible D gene (5 bases). The V end lost 2 bases, the J end lost 1 base, and 14 bases lay between the germline ends. The CDR3 totals 16 residues. From germline, CDR1 is KGHSH and CDR2 LQKENI. The CDR3 loop is CASSPMGQAWNTEAFF. The DNA for the CDR3 is TGTGCCAGCTCACCAATGGGGCAAGCCTGGAACACTGAAGCTTTCTTT.

The count of this clone is one. The rearrangement uses TRBV18 and TRBJ2-7; the D gene is possibly TRBD2 (5 bases). V was cut by 5 bases and J by 6 bases, with 14 bases left in between. Germline lookup yields CDR1 KGHSH and CDR2 LQKENI. This CDR3 has 13 amino acids. The chain's CDR3 is CASSASGGPEQYV. In DNA form, the CDR3 reads TGTGCCAGCTCAGCCTCAGGAGGCCCCGAGCAGTACGTC.

The genes are TRBV6-4 and TRBJ2-3, with D uncertain. The CDR3 has 13 amino acids. Germline CDR1 MRHNA, CDR2 SNTAGT. The V and J ends lost 2 bases and 0 bases respectively, with 3 bases between them. The CDR3 sequence is CASSDGSTDTQYF. The CDR3 DNA reads TGTGCCAGCAGTGACGGTAGCACAGATACGCAGTATTTT.

This chain uses TRBV7-2 with TRBJ2-6, with 9 nucleotides matching TRBD1. Germline-derived CDR1 and CDR2 are SGHTA and FQGNSA. CDR3 length equals 16 residues. Losses at the gene ends were 2 bases for V and 5 bases for J; bases not matched to a gene: 4. The CDR3 region is CASSLYRGRRANVLTF. DNA for the CDR3: TGTGCCAGCAGCTTATACAGGGGGCGGAGGGCCAACGTCCTGACTTTC.

This chain connects TRBV27 to TRBJ1-2, with TRBD1 identical over 10 bases. V dropped 4 bases and J dropped 2; count of bases not matched to a gene: 10. Germline CDR1 and CDR2: MNHEY and SMNVEV (reference sequence). The CDR3 is 17 amino acids. The CDR3 loop reads CASSSFGTGDWNYGYTF. CDR3 nucleotide sequence: TGTGCCAGCAGTTCCTTCGGGACAGGGGATTGGAACTATGGCTACACCTTC.

The rearrangement uses TRBV6-5 and TRBJ1-6; D is possibly TRBD1 (5 bases). The CDR3 totals 14 residues. Germline values: CDR1 MNHEY, CDR2 SVGAGI. V was clipped by 7 bases and J by 11 bases, with 18 bases between them. CDR3 sequence reads: CASNPLRDIAPLHF. The CDR3 DNA is TGTGCCAGCAATCCACTCAGGGATATCGCACCCCTCCACTTT.

Comments on this clone: No conserved phenylalanine or tryptophan is present at the end of the CDR3, so a read error is the likely explanation. No DNA is shown, since the ends of the CDR3 on it are uncertain; the CDR3 is the one TCRdb lists. This chain joins TRBV5-6 and TRBJ1-2. Both ends counted, the CDR3 spans 12 residues. CDR1 is SGHDT, CDR2 YYEEEE, per germline. The CDR3 loop reads CASSPGTARYTI.

The chain recombines TRBV6-1 with TRBJ1-1; 8 positions match TRBD1. Germline V CDR1 and CDR2: MNHNS, SASEGT. CDR3 length: 15 amino acids. V lost 2 bases to trimming and J lost 5 bases; unmatched junction nucleotides: 7. The CDR3 nucleotides are TGTGCCAGCAGTGAAAGGGGACAGGTAAAAACTGAAGCTTTCTTT. Protein: CASSERGQVKTEAFF.

The chain has TRBV5-6 and TRBJ1-3; D is unclear. Germline V lookup: CDR1 SGHDT, CDR2 YYEEEE. There are 12 residues in the CDR3. Deletions cut 0 bases from V and 4 bases from J, with 2 bases between. The CDR3 reads CASSLEGNTIYF. CDR3 in DNA: TGTGCCAGCAGCTTGGAGGGAAACACCATATATTTT.

The J gene is TRBJ1-6, the V gene TRBV7-9; no firm D call. This CDR3 has 17 residues. Germline values: CDR1 SEHNR, CDR2 FQNEAQ (reference sequence). V lost 0 bases, J lost 6 bases, and 15 bases lay in between. As DNA, the CDR3 is TGTGCCAGCAGCTTAGCCACGGACCGGAGAGTTAATTCACCCCTCCACTTT. It specifies CASSLATDRRVNSPLHF.